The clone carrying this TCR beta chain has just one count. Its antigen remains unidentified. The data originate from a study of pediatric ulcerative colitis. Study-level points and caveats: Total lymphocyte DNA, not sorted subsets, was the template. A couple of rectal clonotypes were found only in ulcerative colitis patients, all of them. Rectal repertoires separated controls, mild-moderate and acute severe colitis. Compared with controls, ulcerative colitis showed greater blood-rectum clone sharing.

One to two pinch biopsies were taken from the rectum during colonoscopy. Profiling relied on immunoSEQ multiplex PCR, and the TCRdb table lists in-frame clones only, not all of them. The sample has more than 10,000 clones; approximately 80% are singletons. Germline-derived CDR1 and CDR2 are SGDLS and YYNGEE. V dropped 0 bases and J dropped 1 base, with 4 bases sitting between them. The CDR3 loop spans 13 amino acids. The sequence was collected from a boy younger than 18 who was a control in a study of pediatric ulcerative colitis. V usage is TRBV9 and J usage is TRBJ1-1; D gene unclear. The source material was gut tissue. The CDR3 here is CASSVEGNTEAFF. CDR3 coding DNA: TGTGCCAGCAGCGTAGAAGGGAACACTGAAGCTTTCTTT.